This TCR beta chain stems from a study of cytomegalovirus exposure and HLA in healthy donors. Notes on the study in general: Many donors shared some public TCRs, even though most TCR sequences were rare. Cytomegalovirus status was reportedly diagnosed by the classifier with high specificity and sensitivity. The study designated 150 or so TCR beta chains cytomegalovirus-associated.

The length of the CDR3 is 13 residues. Germline loops: CDR1 MNHEY, CDR2 SVGAGI. With 2 bases removed from V and 6 bases from J, the gap between germline ends came to 11 bases. A remark on this clone: Its antigen is still unknown.

Sequencing was performed with immunoSEQ multiplex PCR; in TCRdb, only in-frame clones are kept and a portion is missing. The data show 250,000 to 400,000 clones, over 75% seen once. V usage is TRBV6-5 and J usage is TRBJ2-7; D is ambiguous. Sequencing was done on a sample of PBMCs. This TCR was sampled from a man younger than 40 in good health and CMV-seronegative. The DNA of the CDR3 is TGTGCCAGCAGTTACACACCTTCTAGCGAGCAGTACTTC. Translated, it gives CASSYTPSSEQYF.